This T cell receptor beta chain was recovered during a study of T-cell memory formation after mild COVID-19. As for the study in general: The two donors had largely donor-specific TCR clusters.

The CDR3 is made up of 16 amino acids. J lost 4 bases, V lost 1 base, and 6 bases had no gene match. The sample holds a few counts of this clonotype. Its antigen is unknown. Study-wide points: In pre-infection memory, a portion of responding clones appeared, which suggested that cross-reactive memory joined. Shrinking CD4+ clones resided mostly in CM and EM, and CD8+ ones in EMRA.

TCR alpha and TCR beta cDNA libraries with sample barcodes and UMIs came from 5'RACE using constant-segment primers. Each CDR3 protein gets one entry after TCRdb re-called the 5' RACE reads with MiXCR. The sample lists 150,000 to 200,000 distinct CDR3 sequences, around a tenth occurring once. The sequence came from a man between 18 and 35 years old who had mild COVID-19 (a few samples of this study predate the infection). Cell type and time point are not known. The chain uses TRBV12-3 or TRBV12-4 and TRBJ2-4; 8 bases are shared with TRBD2. The sequenced material came from PBMCs or a T cell subset sorted from them (not recorded which). Here the CDR3 reads CASSLGGGRAKNIQYF. In DNA, the CDR3 is TGTGCCAGCAGTTTAGGCGGGGGGAGGGCTAAAAACATTCAGTACTTC.